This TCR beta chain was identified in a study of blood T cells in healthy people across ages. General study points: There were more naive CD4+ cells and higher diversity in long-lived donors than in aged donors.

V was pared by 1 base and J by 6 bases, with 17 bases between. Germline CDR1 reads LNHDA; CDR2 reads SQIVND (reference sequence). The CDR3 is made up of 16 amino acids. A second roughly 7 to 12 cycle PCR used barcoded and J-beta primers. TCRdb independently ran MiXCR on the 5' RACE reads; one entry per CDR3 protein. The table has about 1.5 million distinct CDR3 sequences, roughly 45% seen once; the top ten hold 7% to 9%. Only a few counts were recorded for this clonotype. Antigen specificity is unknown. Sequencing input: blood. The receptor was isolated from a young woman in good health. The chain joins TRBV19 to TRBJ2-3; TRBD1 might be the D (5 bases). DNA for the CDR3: TGTGCCAGTAGTATAGGTGGACATCTCCCGGCCGATACGCAGTATTTT. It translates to CASSIGGHLPADTQYF. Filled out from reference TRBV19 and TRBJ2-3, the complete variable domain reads DGGITQSPKYLFRKEGQNVTLSCEQNLNHDAMYWYRQDPGQGLRLIYYSQIVNDFQKGDIAEGYSVSREKKESFPLTVTSAQKNPTAFYLCASSIGGHLPADTQYFGPGTRLTVL.